The source of this TCR beta chain is a study of shared clonotypes between healthy human individuals. Study results and limitations: Clonotypes which were not shared had lower generation probabilities than clonotypes that all four donors shared.

The CDR3 is 12 amino acids. The germline gives CDR1 SEHNR, CDR2 FQNEAQ (reference sequence). The ends were cut back, 1 base at V and 3 bases at J, with 3 bases in the middle. For this clone: Antigen unknown.

Naive CD8 cells lacked CD45RO, underwent positive selection for CCR7 and left out terminally differentiated effector memory CD45RA+ cells. The protocol was immunoSEQ multiplex PCR, while the TCRdb copy is restricted to in-frame clones and leaves out a portion. This table holds roughly 2.1 million clones, more than 85% found once. The sequenced sample was naive CD8+ T cells from PBMCs. The chain employs TRBV7-9 and TRBJ1-2; no clear D. This receptor was taken from a man aged 18 to 30 in good health. Some clones in this sample may be carry-over from other donors' samples. The CDR3 spells CASSLDDYGYTF. CDR3 nucleotide sequence: TGTGCCAGCAGCTTAGATGACTATGGCTACACCTTC.